This record looks at one T cell receptor (beta chain) sequence and its context. The sample originates from a study of blood T cell repertoires in COVID-19. The trim removed 3 bases at V and 0 bases at J, leaving 8 bases unmatched. Germline CDR1 SGHKS, CDR2 YYEKEE (reference sequence). The CDR3 spans 18 residues. As originally analysed: Amplification with reference gene primers provided the estimates of nucleated cell counts. Assay used: immunoSEQ multiplex PCR; TCRdb lists only in-frame clones, some missing. For V, J and clone size, that table is used; D and trimming come from the DNA. The sample holds some 400,000 clones, 80% to 95% seen once.

This chain connects TRBV5-5 to TRBJ2-6; 8 nucleotides align to TRBD1. The sequenced sample consisted of PBMCs or T cells enriched from blood (not recorded which). This receptor was taken from a middle-aged woman who had been exposed to COVID-19. CDR3 nucleotides: TGTGCCAGCAGCTCTAGGGACAGGCACAACTCTGGGGCCAACGTCCTGACTTTC. Amino acid sequence: CASSSRDRHNSGANVLTF.